Described below is a single TCR beta chain sequence and its context. No antigen is known for it. Sequencing used immunoSEQ multiplex PCR; TCRdb keeps in-frame clones, though not all of them. The sample holds 31,000 or so clones, 80% to 95% seen once. Cells defined as naive were viable CD3+CD4+ or CD3+CD8+ and CCR7+CD45RA+CD45RO-CD95-CD27+CD28+. The entry originates in a study of T cells after posttransplantation cyclophosphamide. Findings and caveats of the study: Later blood repertoires were often dominated by clones from the donor CD8+ memory compartment. Blood and skin or GI T cell repertoires showed limited TRB overlap. Recipient CMV seropositivity and CMV reactivation strongly tracked TRB clonality.

CDR1 is SGHRS, CDR2 YFSETQ, per germline. The CDR3 loop spans 15 amino acids. Trimming took 3 bases from V and 4 from J; bases not matched to a gene: 6. The TCR was taken from a woman aged 55-70 years in good health, CMV-negative, and a related stem cell transplant donor. The genes are TRBV5-1 and TRBJ1-3, with 8 nucleotides matching TRBD1. Sequenced: naive CD4+ T cells sorted from PBMCs. DNA of the CDR3: TGCGCCAGCAGCTCCCAGGGGGCTCCCGGAAACACCATATATTTT. Amino acid sequence: CASSSQGAPGNTIYF.